Each of the 14 T cell receptor beta chains below was sequenced from the same sample in a study of T cells in narcolepsy. TCRdb's table, derived via immunoSEQ multiplex PCR, lists solely in-frame clones and lacks some. This table has roughly 23,000 clones, roughly four fifths appearing once. The source material was memory (CD45RA-) CD4+ T cells from blood. These receptors came from a human donor in good health.

The rearrangement uses TRBV10-3 and TRBJ1-1; D unresolved. The germline V gene has CDR1 ENHRY and CDR2 SYGVKD. Trimming removed 7 bases from V and 3 bases from J, with 6 bases in between. This CDR3 is 11 amino acids long. CDR3 residues: CAIKRDTEAFF. DNA for the CDR3: TGTGCCATCAAGAGGGACACTGAAGCTTTCTTT.

J is TRBJ2-7 and V is TRBV5-1; TRBD1 matches 8 bases. Germline CDR1 reads SGHRS; CDR2 reads YFSETQ. CDR3 length: 14 amino acids. V trimming: 5 bases; J trimming: 2 bases; junction bases outside the gene matches: 6. The CDR3 here is CASSEGQGAYEQYF. The DNA for the CDR3 is TGCGCCAGCAGTGAAGGACAGGGCGCCTACGAGCAGTACTTC.

V and J are TRBV18 and TRBJ2-2; no reliable D call. With 7 bases removed from V and 1 base from J, the gap between germline ends came to 13 bases. This CDR3 has 15 amino acids. Looked up from germline, CDR1 is KGHSH and CDR2 is LQKENI. In DNA, the CDR3 is TGTGCCAGCTGGGAAAGACCAGGGAACACCGGGGAGCTGTTTTTT. It encodes CASWERPGNTGELFF. The entire variable domain, with the rest obtained from reference TRBV18 and TRBJ2-2, is as follows: NAGVMQNPRHLVRRRGQEARLRCSPMKGHSHVYWYRQLPEEGLKFMVYLQKENIIDESGMPKERFSAEFPKEGPSILRIQQVVRGDSAAYFCASWERPGNTGELFFGEGSRLTVL.

The V call is TRBV10-3, the J call TRBJ2-1, with 10 nucleotides matching TRBD2. J gave up 6 bases and V 4 bases, and 3 bases lay outside the gene matches. The CDR3 totals 14 residues. Germline CDR1 is ENHRY and CDR2 is SYGVKD. This CDR3 reads CAISASGGGNEQFF. CDR3 bases: TGTGCCATCAGTGCTAGCGGGGGAGGCAATGAGCAGTTCTTC.

This clone was seen only once. This sequence joins TRBV25-1 and TRBJ1-1; D not resolved. From germline, CDR1 is MGHDK and CDR2 SYGVNS. With 6 bases removed from V and 1 base from J, the gap between germline ends came to 15 bases. CDR3 length: 15 residues. The CDR3 sequence: CASRAAFPSNTEAFF. CDR3 bases: TGTGCCAGCAGGGCAGCCTTTCCCTCGAACACTGAAGCTTTCTTT.

V usage is TRBV5-4 and J usage is TRBJ2-5, with 11 bases matching TRBD2. Trimming cost V 2 bases and J 2 bases; bases outside gene matches: 5. This CDR3 comprises 16 residues. Germline CDR1 reads SGHNT; CDR2 reads YYREEE (reference sequence). The CDR3 DNA follows: TGTGCCAGCAGCTTCGGGACTAGCGGCCTTCAAGAGACCCAGTACTTC. Translated, it gives CASSFGTSGLQETQYF.

The gene calls are TRBV7-9 and TRBJ1-2, with D hard to call. CDR1 SEHNR and CDR2 FQNEAQ come from the germline V gene (reference sequence). V lost 1 base, J lost 1 base, and 10 bases lay in between. The CDR3 is made up of 15 amino acids. The CDR3 spells CASSLDAVNNYGYTF. The CDR3 nucleotides are TGTGCCAGCAGCTTAGACGCAGTAAATAACTATGGCTACACCTTC.

The chain has TRBV4-2 and TRBJ1-4; 8 nucleotides align to TRBD1. Per germline, CDR1 LGHNA and CDR2 YNFKEQ. The CDR3 length is 16 residues. V trimming: 4 bases; J trimming: 8 bases; junction bases outside the gene matches: 12. CDR3 DNA sequence: TGTGCCAGCAGCCCAAAGAGGACAGGGCTGGGGGAAAAACTGTTTTTT. This gives the protein CASSPKRTGLGEKLFF.

The J gene is TRBJ2-5, the V gene TRBV7-2; no clear D gene. Germline CDR1 is SGHTA and CDR2 is FQGNSA. The CDR3 sequence is 13 residues long. With 9 bases removed from V and 2 bases from J, the gap between germline ends came to 13 bases. The chain's CDR3 is CASGVRVQETQYF. The CDR3 DNA is TGTGCCAGTGGGGTCCGGGTACAAGAGACCCAGTACTTC.

The rearrangement joins TRBV2 to TRBJ1-1; D perhaps matches TRBD1 (6 bases). Deletions cut 7 bases from V and 8 bases from J, with 20 bases between. From germline, CDR1 is SNHLY and CDR2 FYNNEI. The CDR3 is 14 amino acids. As DNA, the CDR3 is TGTGCCAGCAAGGGGGACCTCCAACGAACAGAAGCTTTCTTT. This translates into CASKGDLQRTEAFF.

The gene calls are TRBV6-1 and TRBJ2-3; TRBD2 is a possible D gene (5 bases). V gave up 5 bases and J gave up 4 bases, with 10 bases separating them. The germline V gene encodes CDR1 MNHNS and CDR2 SASEGT. The CDR3 has 13 residues. CDR3 in amino acids: CASSLLEADTQYF. CDR3 coding DNA: TGTGCCAGCAGTCTTCTGGAGGCAGATACGCAGTATTTT.

CDR3 sequence: CASSPDRGLNQPQHF. Here the CDR3 DNA reads TGTGCCAGCAGTCCCGACAGGGGGCTCAATCAGCCCCAGCATTTT. The chain combines TRBV27 with TRBJ1-5; 10 bases match TRBD1. The germline V gene has CDR1 MNHEY and CDR2 SMNVEV (reference sequence). Germline trimming cut 5 bases from V and 3 bases from J; bases unmatched to any gene: 4. The CDR3 has 15 residues.

The chain combines TRBV11-2 with TRBJ2-5; D remains ambiguous. The CDR3 totals 13 residues. The V gene lost 5 bases and the J gene lost 1 base, with 8 bases spanning the gap. CDR1 is SGHAT, CDR2 FQNNGV, per germline. The CDR3 loop is CASSPSAQETQYF. CDR3 bases: TGTGCCAGCAGCCCAAGCGCCCAAGAGACCCAGTACTTC.

The gene calls are TRBV6-4 and TRBJ2-2; 7 bases align to TRBD2. Trimming removed 8 bases from V and 0 bases from J; junction bases left unmatched: 9. Per the germline V gene, CDR1 is MRHNA and CDR2 is SNTAGT. The length of the CDR3 is 16 residues. The CDR3 loop reads CASSALGGTNTGELFF. In DNA, the CDR3 is TGTGCCAGCTCAGCCCTCGGGGGGACGAACACCGGGGAGCTGTTTTTT.